Each of the 32 T cell receptor beta chains below was sequenced from the same sample in a study of blood T cells in healthy people across ages. A J-beta primer mix and a sample-barcoded 5' primer were used in a second PCR of roughly 7 to 12 cycles. Using its own MiXCR run on the 5' RACE reads, TCRdb lists one record per CDR3 protein. The data contain about 900,000 distinct CDR3 sequences, approximately 49% of them singletons. Sequencing input: blood. The receptors stem from a man younger than 45 in good health.

This rearrangement joins TRBV3-1 to TRBJ2-5, with 7 bases matching TRBD2. After removal of 4 bases from V and 5 bases from J, the junction contained 13 bases not matched to a gene. CDR3 length: 16 residues. Germline values: CDR1 LGHDT, CDR2 YNNKEL (reference sequence). The CDR3 sequence is CASSPNGGSPRETQYF. CDR3 DNA sequence: TGTGCCAGCAGCCCCAACGGCGGGAGCCCTCGTGAGACCCAGTACTTC.

V and J are TRBV6-5 and TRBJ1-2; TRBD1 matches 8 bases. This CDR3 has 13 residues. V shed 2 bases and J 9 bases; nucleotides not matched to a gene: 5. Germline CDR1 is MNHEY and CDR2 is SVGAGI. The CDR3 is CASSYAGGQSYTF. Written as DNA, the CDR3 is TGTGCCAGCAGTTACGCAGGGGGCCAGAGCTACACCTTC.

The chain has TRBV5-6 and TRBJ1-2, with D uncertain. Germline loops: CDR1 SGHDT, CDR2 YYEEEE. The CDR3 has 15 amino acids. V was cut by 3 bases and J by 2 bases, with 14 bases left in between. CDR3 DNA: TGTGCCAGCAGCTCTCGTCGTTTGGCCAACTATGGCTACACCTTC. This sequence encodes CASSSRRLANYGYTF.

The chain carries TRBV19 and TRBJ2-5, with D perhaps matching TRBD2 (6 bases). The CDR3 contains 14 residues. Trimming removed 5 bases at V and 2 bases at J, with 12 bases between. The germline gives CDR1 LNHDA, CDR2 SQIVND (reference sequence). The CDR3 bases are TGTGCCAGTAGTTTACCGGGAGCTCAAGAGACCCAGTACTTC. Amino acids: CASSLPGAQETQYF.

Concerning this clonotype: One end of the junction varies from germline; a read error may be responsible. This chain connects TRBV3-1 to TRBJ2-3; 8 bases are shared with TRBD2. The CDR3 has 17 amino acids. Per germline, CDR1 LGHDT and CDR2 YNNKEL (reference sequence). This CDR3 reads CASSPPSGGGPTDTRYF. For the CDR3, the DNA is TGTGCCAGCAGCCCACCCTCGGGGGGGGGGCCCACAGATACGCGGTATTTT.

This clonotype was observed a few times. The genes are TRBV10-3 and TRBJ2-7, with 10 bases aligning to TRBD1. Germline V gene lookup returns CDR1 ENHRY and CDR2 SYGVKD. The CDR3 spans 15 residues. The trim removed 6 bases at V and 5 bases at J, leaving 10 bases unmatched. The CDR3 nucleotides are TGTGCCATCAGGGACCGGGACAGGGGACTTCACGAGCAGTACTTC. It encodes CAIRDRDRGLHEQYF.

This sequence joins TRBV20-1 and TRBJ2-1, with TRBD2 identical over 7 bases. The germline CDR1 and CDR2 sequences are DFQATT and SNEGSKA (reference sequence). V dropped 3 bases and J dropped 2; count of bases not matched to a gene: 7. This CDR3 has 15 residues. The CDR3 nucleotides are TGCAGTGCTAGCAGCGCGACTAGCCCCTACAATGAGCAGTTCTTC. Its protein product is CSASSATSPYNEQFF.

This clonotype was seen many times. This chain connects TRBV7-2 to TRBJ2-7, with D perhaps being TRBD1 or TRBD2 (5 bases each). The CDR3 consists of 16 residues. Trimming cost V 5 bases and J 0 bases, with 17 bases left between them. Germline assignment: CDR1 SGHTA and CDR2 FQGNSA. CDR3 bases: TGTGCCAGCAGCCCCCGGGGCGGTAGAAGCTCCTACGAGCAGTACTTC. Translation: CASSPRGGRSSYEQYF. Variable domain in full (rest from reference TRBV7-2 and TRBJ2-7): GAGVSQSPSNKVTEKGKDVELRCDPISGHTALYWYRQSLGQGLEFLIYFQGNSAPDKSGLPSDRFSAERTGGSVSTLTIQRTQQEDSAVYLCASSPRGGRSSYEQYFGPGTRLTVT.

This clonotype was seen a few times. The V gene is TRBV3-1, the J gene TRBJ2-1, with TRBD2 identical over 8 bases. Germline lookup yields CDR1 LGHDT and CDR2 YNNKEL (reference sequence). This CDR3 has 15 residues. V was pared by 1 base and J by 5 bases, with 4 bases of the junction left unmatched. The CDR3 bases are TGTGCCAGCAGCCAAGTCGGGGGGGCCCACAATGAGCAGTTCTTC. Translated, it gives CASSQVGGAHNEQFF.

The chain is built from TRBV6-6 and TRBJ1-4; unclear D gene. The CDR3 consists of 12 residues. Germline CDR1 reads MNHNY; CDR2 reads SVGAGI (reference sequence). The V and J ends lost 2 bases and 6 bases respectively, with 4 bases between them. This CDR3 reads CASSYDDEKLFF. Written as DNA, the CDR3 is TGTGCCAGCAGTTACGACGATGAAAAACTGTTTTTT.

V usage is TRBV27 and J usage is TRBJ2-3, with D perhaps TRBD2 (6 bases). The CDR3 length is 15 residues. The V and J ends lost 5 bases and 4 bases respectively, with 16 bases between them. Germline V lookup: CDR1 MNHEY, CDR2 SMNVEV (reference sequence). The CDR3 sequence: CASSPRESRADTQYF. CDR3 nucleotide sequence: TGTGCCAGCAGTCCCCGGGAGTCGAGGGCAGATACGCAGTATTTT.

The CDR3 sequence is CASSMDREGAHEQYF. As DNA, the CDR3 is TGTGCCAGCAGCATGGACAGGGAGGGTGCCCACGAGCAGTACTTC. The gene calls are TRBV9 and TRBJ2-7; possible D gene TRBD1, 8 bases. Trimming shortened V by 4 bases and J by 5 bases, and 19 bases separated the two germline ends. The CDR3 is 15 amino acids. Germline CDR1 and CDR2: SGDLS and YYNGEE.

This clonotype has at least ten counts. The rearrangement links TRBV4-1 to TRBJ2-7, with unresolved D. There are 13 residues in the CDR3. Germline-derived CDR1 and CDR2 are MGHRA and YSYEKL. V gave up 0 bases and J gave up 4 bases, with 7 bases separating them. The CDR3 protein is CASSQDPHYEQYF. CDR3 DNA sequence: TGCGCCAGCAGCCAAGATCCGCATTACGAGCAGTACTTC.

As concerns this clonotype: The junction and the germline gene differ at one end; a read error may be behind it. The chain couples TRBV27 to TRBJ2-3; no firm D call. Germline V gene sequence: CDR1 MNHEY, CDR2 SMNVEV (reference sequence). The CDR3 covers 14 residues. The DNA for the CDR3 is TGTGCCGGCAGTTTAGGGTATGCCACAGATACGCAGTATTTT. This gives the protein CAGSLGYATDTQYF.

In its sample, this clonotype was seen a few times. The chain joins TRBV4-1 to TRBJ2-7, with D perhaps TRBD2 (5 bases). V shed 1 base and J shed 0 bases, with 13 bases lying between them. The CDR3 extends over 16 amino acids. CDR1 and CDR2 from the germline V gene are MGHRA and YSYEKL. CDR3 amino acids: CASSQGLGSASYEQYF. The CDR3 DNA follows: TGCGCCAGCAGCCAAGGGCTAGGTAGCGCCTCCTACGAGCAGTACTTC.

This clonotype was observed a few times. In DNA form, the CDR3 reads TGTGCCAGCAGTACCTCCGGGACCAAGAACAATGAGCAGTTCTTC. This sequence encodes CASSTSGTKNNEQFF. V usage is TRBV6-8 and J usage is TRBJ2-1; D tentatively fits TRBD1 or TRBD2 (5 bases each). In germline, CDR1 is MNHGY, CDR2 SAAAGT. The CDR3 spans 15 residues. V lost 5 bases and J 5 bases, leaving 16 bases between the germline ends.

The chain couples TRBV7-3 to TRBJ1-2; D remains ambiguous. CDR1 is SGHTA, CDR2 FQGTGA, per germline. Between the trimmed V and J ends, which lost 0 bases and 2 bases, there was a span of 1 base. The CDR3 sequence is 12 residues long. CDR3 DNA sequence: TGTGCCAGCAGCTTAACAAACTATGGCTACACCTTC. Translated: CASSLTNYGYTF.

CDR3 protein: CASRMGGISTDTQYF. CDR3 nucleotides: TGTGCCAGCAGAATGGGGGGCATCAGCACAGATACGCAGTATTTT. The chain uses TRBV28 and TRBJ2-3; D may correspond to TRBD1 or TRBD2 (6 bases each). There are 15 residues in the CDR3. V lost 6 bases to trimming and J lost 0 bases, with 13 bases between them. Germline CDR1 and CDR2: MDHEN and SYDVKM.

The rearrangement joins TRBV25-1 to TRBJ1-1; D gene ambiguous. Germline assignment: CDR1 MGHDK and CDR2 SYGVNS. V was clipped by 1 base and J by 8 bases, with 11 bases between them. This CDR3 is built from 13 residues. In DNA, the CDR3 is TGTGCCAGCAGTGAATCGTGGGCCTCAGAAGCTTTCTTT. Protein product: CASSESWASEAFF.

The V and J genes are TRBV29-1 and TRBJ1-1; TRBD1 agrees at 9 bases. The ends lost 7 bases at V and 2 bases at J; junction bases unmatched: 8. There are 14 residues in the CDR3. The germline V gene has CDR1 SQVTM and CDR2 ANQGSEA. CDR3 in amino acids: CSANRGRGNTEAFF. The CDR3 region has the DNA TGCAGCGCAAACAGGGGGCGCGGAAACACTGAAGCTTTCTTT.

This clonotype was found a few times. The rearrangement joins TRBV11-1 to TRBJ1-4; 7 bases are shared with TRBD1. CDR1 SGHAT and CDR2 FQDESV come from the germline V gene (reference sequence). Trimming removed 5 bases from V and 4 bases from J; junction bases left unmatched: 4. The CDR3 is 14 amino acids. DNA for the CDR3: TGTGCCAGCAGCCCGGGACAGCATAATGAAAAACTGTTTTTT. Encoded protein: CASSPGQHNEKLFF.

This clonotype was observed a few times. This chain uses TRBV12-3 or TRBV12-4 with TRBJ1-5; D possibly corresponds to TRBD1 (6 bases). The V end was cut by 4 bases, the J end by 4 bases, with 17 bases between. This CDR3 is 16 amino acids long. The DNA for the CDR3 is TGTGCCAGCAGTTCATCGGCAGGGGAGGGAAATCAGCCCCAGCATTTT. Its translation is CASSSSAGEGNQPQHF.

The sample holds one count of this clonotype. V gene TRBV28 combines with J gene TRBJ1-2; no reliable D call. Germline V CDR1 and CDR2: MDHEN, SYDVKM. The CDR3 consists of 15 residues. Trimming removed 5 bases at V and 0 bases at J, with 13 bases between. In DNA, the CDR3 is TGTGCCAGCAGTCCCCCCGGCAGGACTAACTATGGCTACACCTTC. It is translated as CASSPPGRTNYGYTF.

The sample holds many counts of this clonotype. This chain connects TRBV10-3 to TRBJ1-5; no clear D. This CDR3 has 13 residues. The germline V gene has CDR1 ENHRY and CDR2 SYGVKD. The ends were cut back, 6 bases at V and 4 bases at J, with 10 bases in the middle. The CDR3 reads CAIRDVGNQPQHF. Here the CDR3 DNA reads TGTGCCATCAGGGACGTAGGGAATCAGCCCCAGCATTTT.

This chain joins TRBV28 and TRBJ2-7, with 7 bases that match TRBD1. The CDR3 is 15 amino acids. Germline CDR1 and CDR2: MDHEN and SYDVKM. V lost 5 bases and J lost 2; bases outside the gene matches: 9. DNA for the CDR3: TGTGCCAGCAGTCCTCCTGGGGACAGTACCTACGAGCAGTACTTC. Translated: CASSPPGDSTYEQYF.

This clonotype was counted only a few times. The chain joins TRBV6-6 to TRBJ1-2; TRBD1 agrees at 9 bases. Germline values: CDR1 MNHNY, CDR2 SVGAGI (reference sequence). The CDR3 totals 15 residues. V shed 2 bases, J shed 0 bases, and the junction held 1 base outside the gene matches. The CDR3 DNA reads TGTGCCAGCAGTTACGGGACAGGGACTAACTATGGCTACACCTTC. Its protein is CASSYGTGTNYGYTF.

This chain links TRBV20-1 with TRBJ2-5; 7 nucleotides line up with TRBD1. J lost 2 bases, V lost 5 bases, and 8 bases had no gene match. This CDR3 is 14 amino acids long. CDR1 is DFQATT and CDR2 is SNEGSKA in the germline V gene (reference sequence). In nucleotides, the CDR3 is TGCAGTGCTGACCGGGACAGATCGCAAGAGACCCAGTACTTC. Protein sequence: CSADRDRSQETQYF.

This clonotype was observed a handful of times. J is TRBJ2-5 and V is TRBV20-1, with a tentative D call TRBD1 (6 bases). The CDR3 has 14 residues. Germline V gene sequence: CDR1 DFQATT, CDR2 SNEGSKA (reference sequence). V lost 3 bases, J lost 0 bases, and 11 bases lay in between. The CDR3 DNA is TGCAGTGCTAGTCAGTGGGACAACCAAGAGACCCAGTACTTC. It encodes CSASQWDNQETQYF.

Only a few counts were recorded for this clonotype. V and J are TRBV29-1 and TRBJ2-1, with D maybe TRBD1 (6 bases). This CDR3 is 12 amino acids long. V lost 2 bases and J lost 6, with 8 bases in between. From germline, CDR1 is SQVTM and CDR2 ANQGSEA. The CDR3 sequence is CSVESGVNEQFF. The CDR3 DNA reads as TGCAGCGTTGAATCAGGGGTCAATGAGCAGTTCTTC.

The chain has TRBV12-3 or TRBV12-4 and TRBJ1-2; D is possibly TRBD1 (5 bases). The CDR3 runs to 14 residues. V was shortened by 1 base and J by 4 bases, with 10 bases between the two germline ends. CDR3 coding DNA: TGTGCCAGCAGTTTAGGCGAGGGACTCTATGGCTACACCTTC. It yields the protein CASSLGEGLYGYTF.

This clonotype has a count of ten or more. The rearrangement joins TRBV20-1 to TRBJ2-3; TRBD1 agrees at 8 bases. V shed 6 bases and J 2 bases; nucleotides not matched to a gene: 10. This CDR3 is 15 amino acids long. CDR1 and CDR2 from the germline V gene are DFQATT and SNEGSKA (reference sequence). As DNA, the CDR3 is TGCAGTGCCCTTCCGGGACAGGTGTACACAGATACGCAGTATTTT. It yields the protein CSALPGQVYTDTQYF.

DNA of the CDR3: TGCGCCAGCGCCATGGGACTAGCGGGGGCCAACGACGAGCAGTACTTC. Its translation: CASAMGLAGANDEQYF. The chain links TRBV4-1 to TRBJ2-5; 14 bases align to TRBD2. The J call is doubtful: the DNA matches TRBJ2-7 better. This CDR3 is built from 16 residues. Germline V gives CDR1 MGHRA, CDR2 YSYEKL.